This is a list of T cell receptor beta chains from one sample in a study of T cells in Graves' hyperthyroidism and ophthalmopathy. A single record per CDR3 protein comes from TCRdb applying MiXCR to the multiplex PCR reads. The data hold roughly 580,000 distinct CDR3 sequences, with around 45% observed a single time. The sequenced sample consisted of peripheral blood or thyroid tissue (not recorded which). These receptor sequences come from a woman between 18 and 29 years old with Graves' hyperthyroidism. Both conserved end residues are part of each CDR3. A D gene is named only where the DNA matches it firmly. Size values are once, few and many counts, or a class for expanded clones, and some rows have none.

NA	TRBJ1-3	few	TRBV12-3/TRBV12-4	CASSPTGNTIYF	TGTGCCAGCAGTCCGACAGGAAACACCATATATTTT
NA	TRBJ2-3	NA	TRBV24-1	CATSDLTSKDTDTQYF	TGTGCCACCAGTGACTTGACTAGTAAGGACACAGATACGCAGTATTTT
NA	TRBJ1-1	NA	TRBV7-9	CASSFGKPEGAFF	TGTGCCAGCAGCTTTGGCAAGCCGGAGGGAGCTTTCTTT
TRBD1	TRBJ2-2	NA	TRBV4-2	CASSFGQGFAGELFF	TGTGCCAGCAGCTTTGGACAGGGATTCGCCGGGGAGCTGTTTTTT
NA	TRBJ2-2	once	TRBV29-1	CSVEVTAAEELFF	TGCAGCGTTGAAGTGACGGCGGCCGAGGAGCTGTTTTTT
NA	TRBJ2-5	few	TRBV6-5	CASSYSGGIQETQYF	TGTGCCAGCAGTTACTCCGGGGGTATCCAAGAGACCCAGTACTTC
TRBD2	TRBJ2-5	NA	TRBV2	CASSQDIAVAGVFRSETQYF	TGTGCCAGCAGCCAAGATATTGCGGTAGCGGGGGTCTTTAGGAGCGAGACCCAGTACTTC
NA	TRBJ1-4	few	TRBV5-1	CASNRDPNEKLFF	TGCGCCAGCAACCGGGACCCAAATGAAAAACTGTTTTTT
NA	TRBJ1-2	NA	TRBV19	CASSTGHQRGGYTF	TGTGCCAGTAGTACGGGACACCAGAGAGGCGGCTACACCTTC
NA	TRBJ1-1	few	TRBV12-3/TRBV12-4	CASSAGRANEAFF	TGTGCCAGCAGCGCCGGCAGGGCTAATGAAGCTTTCTTT
NA	TRBJ2-7	NA	TRBV29-1	CSVDVWSSGQTYEQYF	TGCAGCGTTGATGTGTGGTCGTCGGGACAAACCTACGAGCAGTACTTC
TRBD1	TRBJ1-6	once	TRBV10-3	CAIGQGSSPLHF	TGTGCCATAGGACAGGGAAGTTCACCCCTCCACTTT
TRBD2	TRBJ2-5	few	TRBV7-9	CASSLALAGRQETQYF	TGTGCCAGCAGCTTAGCCCTAGCGGGCAGACAAGAGACCCAGTACTTC
NA	TRBJ1-4	NA	TRBV9	CASSQTIVPIGKLFF	TGCGCCAGCAGCCAAACCATTGTCCCGATAGGAAAACTGTTTTTT
NA	TRBJ2-2	NA	TRBV7-9	CASGLRTGELFF	TGTGCCAGCGGCTTAAGGACCGGGGAGCTGTTTTTT
NA	TRBJ2-7	NA	TRBV7-9	CASSPRQAESYEQYF	TGTGCCAGCAGCCCTAGACAGGCGGAGTCCTACGAGCAGTACTTC
NA	TRBJ1-1	few	TRBV6-6	CASSYRGENTEAFF	TGTGCCAGCAGTTACCGCGGCGAGAACACTGAAGCTTTCTTT